This TCR beta chain was identified in a study of shared clonotypes between healthy human individuals (TCRdb year 2020). Broadly, across the study: The cohort included three men and a couple of women between 18 and 49 years of age. Leukapheresis yielded between about 0.9 and 9 billion PBMCs per donor. To estimate repertoire size and how much clonotypes are shared between individuals, the study performed deep sequencing of blood TCR repertoires from a handful of healthy adults. Per donor, three plates each were used for CD4 naive and CD4 memory, two for CD8 naive, and one for CD8 memory. Libraries were prepared and TCR repertoires were sequenced by different laboratories using diverse techniques, in order to increase sequencing depth and limit assay-specific biases. Beyond this particular receptor, the publication reports: The small number of donors limited the genetic and exposure-history diversity represented. Rarefaction of sorted-subset datasets indicated incomplete sequencing despite the large sequencing depth. Clonotypes shared by all four sorted-subset donors showed higher generation probabilities than non-shared clonotypes. Only blood was sampled, and tissue TCR repertoires likely differ from those in blood. Naive subsets generally had larger estimated clonotype richness than memory subsets. Pairwise subsampling indicated that sequencing depth was expected to affect the degree of clonotype sharing among donors. Sharing across a few donors was observed for 5% to 6.5% of naive CD4, about 3.2% of naive CD8, roughly 2.3% of memory CD4, and about 0.4% of memory CD8 clonotypes.

In regard to this clone: No cognate antigen has been identified for it. Base qualities were left out, and no much larger clone turns up one base away.

TCR CDR3 regions were amplified from genomic DNA by multiplex PCR using the deep immunoSEQ assay. Extracted genomic DNA from each cell subset was distributed evenly across all wells of several immunoSEQ 96-well plates, and each plate was treated as a replicate. Each replicate PCR for sorted subsets received roughly 0.2 ug genomic DNA, equal to 30,000 or so T cell genomes. Purified libraries were measured with a Qubit 3.0 fluorometer, size-checked on a Bioanalyzer 2100, and measured again with the KAPA Library Quantification kit. Every immunoSEQ 96-well plate was sequenced on a separate single-read 150-cycle Illumina NextSeq 550 flow cell. The source study handled its data this way. Because only junctional sequences without quality scores were contained in the immunoSEQ output, filtering matching that applied to full-length reads could not be performed. Sequences were annotated with PyIR, a Python wrapper for IgBLAST v1.9, and V/J genes and CDR3 were assigned using IMGT germline references. Any read was removed if the V/J assignment was weak (E-value above 1e-6), the CDR3 was missing, or the read contained stop codons, out-of-frame junctions, or ambiguous translated residues. V3J clonotypes were defined by identical inferred V gene, J gene, and CDR3 amino acid sequence. Percentage overlap between repertoires was calculated by dividing the number of shared unique clonotypes by the size of the smaller repertoire. RTK rarefaction, the Chao1 estimator, and Recon v2.1 estimates of unobserved clonotypes were used to assess repertoire richness. Generation probabilities were computed with OLGA for all TCRbeta clonotypes obtained by the gDNA method from several donors. Entries here come from immuneACCESS through TCRdb and include only in-frame sequences with V and J called. Some clones fail to appear in such tables; in the studies checked, an unresolved V gene covers under half of the shortfall, and the cause of the remainder is unknown. V, J and clone size derive from that table, while D and trimming were established from the DNA sequence. The sample table contains over 700,000 clones; only one count was recorded for approximately 72% of them. More than 1.5% of the sample goes to the ten largest clones.

Trimming costs V 4 bases and J 6 bases, and their ends lie 24 bases apart. The CDR3, cysteine through phenylalanine, is 18 amino acids long. The sequence is cut down to CDR3 DNA, 54 bases in frame from base 1. For CDR1 and CDR2, the germline V gene lists SNHLY and FYNNEI. The donors were healthy, HIV-negative adults who had no recently reported acute infections or vaccinations. Every donor was a Caucasian adult living in Nashville, Tennessee, USA. CD4+ T cells were enriched by magnetic negative selection, after which naive cells were positively selected on CD45RA and the negative fraction was taken as the memory subset. After blood collection by leukapheresis, PBMCs were isolated using Ficoll-Histopaque density gradient centrifugation and then cryopreserved in the vapor phase of liquid nitrogen. Analytical flow cytometry was used to check the purity and quantity of every magnetically sorted T cell population. Genomic DNA was isolated from every sorted fraction and measured by UV absorbance on a Nanodrop 2000c.

Sequenced input: memory CD4+ T cells sorted from blood. Per the publication, the cell subset or site label means: CD45RA-negative fraction. This clonotype was sampled from a woman in her twenties or thirties in good health. Rearrangement joined TRBV2 to TRBJ2-2; the D gene may be TRBD1 or TRBD2, since each aligns over 5 bases. The DNA reads TGTGCCAGCAGTGGGATTGGGGGTAGTAGCGACGGGCCCGGGGAGCTGTTTTTT. This is translated as CASSGIGGSSDGPGELFF.